This T cell receptor (beta chain) was recovered during a study of T cell changes during pregnancy in multiple sclerosis. The length of the CDR3 is 16 residues. V was pared by 2 bases and J by 4 bases, with 16 bases between. CDR1 is KGHSH, CDR2 LQKENI, per germline. The repertoire was sequenced with immunoSEQ multiplex PCR; TCRdb's copy has only in-frame clones and lacks some. Of approximately 50,000 clones in the sample, approximately 92% are singletons; the top ten hold around 0.61%. The TCR comes from a female donor with multiple sclerosis, enrolled in a pregnancy study. V gene TRBV18 combines with J gene TRBJ2-3; D is unclear. This specimen was CD4+ T cells from peripheral blood mononuclear cells, taken in the third trimester of pregnancy. The CDR3 DNA is TGTGCCAGCTCACCAAAATCGGGTGTGTCAGCAGATACGCAGTATTTT. Amino acids: CASSPKSGVSADTQYF.